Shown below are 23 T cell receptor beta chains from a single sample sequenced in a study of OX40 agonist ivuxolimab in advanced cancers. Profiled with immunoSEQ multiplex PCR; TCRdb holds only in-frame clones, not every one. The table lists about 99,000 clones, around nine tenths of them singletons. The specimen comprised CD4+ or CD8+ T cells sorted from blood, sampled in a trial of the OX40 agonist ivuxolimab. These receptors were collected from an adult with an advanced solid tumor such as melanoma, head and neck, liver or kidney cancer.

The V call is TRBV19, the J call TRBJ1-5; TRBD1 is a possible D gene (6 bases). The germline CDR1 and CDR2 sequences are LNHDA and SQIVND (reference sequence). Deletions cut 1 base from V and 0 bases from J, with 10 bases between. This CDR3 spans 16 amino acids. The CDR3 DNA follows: TGTGCCAGTAGTATAGGTGGGGGCGTTAGCAATCAGCCCCAGCATTTT. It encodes CASSIGGGVSNQPQHF.

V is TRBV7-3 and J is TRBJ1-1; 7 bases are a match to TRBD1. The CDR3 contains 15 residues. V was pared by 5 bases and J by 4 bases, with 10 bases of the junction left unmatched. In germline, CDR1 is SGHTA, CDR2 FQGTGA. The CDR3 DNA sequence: TGTGCCAGCAGCGAGCAGCCGACAGGGCTCACTGAAGCTTTCTTT. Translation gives CASSEQPTGLTEAFF.

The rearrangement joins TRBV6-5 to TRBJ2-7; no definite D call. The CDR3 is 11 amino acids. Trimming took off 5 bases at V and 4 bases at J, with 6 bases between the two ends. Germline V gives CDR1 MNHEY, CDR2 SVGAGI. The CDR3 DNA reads TGTGCCAGCAGTCAAGCATACGAGCAGTACTTC. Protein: CASSQAYEQYF.

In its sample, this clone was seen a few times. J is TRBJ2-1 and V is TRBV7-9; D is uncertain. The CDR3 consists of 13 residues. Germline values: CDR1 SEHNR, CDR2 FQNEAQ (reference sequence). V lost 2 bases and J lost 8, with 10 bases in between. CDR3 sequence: CASSLNSRDEQFF. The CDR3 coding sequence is TGTGCCAGCAGCTTAAATTCACGCGATGAGCAGTTCTTC.

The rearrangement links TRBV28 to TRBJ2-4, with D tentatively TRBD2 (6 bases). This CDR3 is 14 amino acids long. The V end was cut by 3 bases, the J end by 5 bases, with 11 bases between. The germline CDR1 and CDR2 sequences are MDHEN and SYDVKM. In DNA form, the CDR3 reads TGTGCCAGCAGTTTTGGCGGGACCCAAAACATTCAGTACTTC. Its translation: CASSFGGTQNIQYF.

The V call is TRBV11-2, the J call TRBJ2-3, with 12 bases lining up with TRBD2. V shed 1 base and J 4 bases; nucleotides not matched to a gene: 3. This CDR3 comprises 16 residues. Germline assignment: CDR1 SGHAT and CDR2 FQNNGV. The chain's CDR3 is CASSLVASGRADTQYF. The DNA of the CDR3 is TGTGCCAGCAGCTTAGTGGCTAGCGGGAGGGCAGATACGCAGTATTTT.

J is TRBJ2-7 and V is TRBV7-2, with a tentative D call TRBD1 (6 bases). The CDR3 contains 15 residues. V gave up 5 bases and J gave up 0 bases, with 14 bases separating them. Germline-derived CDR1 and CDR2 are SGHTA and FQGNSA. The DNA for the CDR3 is TGTGCCAGCAGCGCAAGACAGGCCCACTCCTACGAGCAGTACTTC. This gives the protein CASSARQAHSYEQYF.

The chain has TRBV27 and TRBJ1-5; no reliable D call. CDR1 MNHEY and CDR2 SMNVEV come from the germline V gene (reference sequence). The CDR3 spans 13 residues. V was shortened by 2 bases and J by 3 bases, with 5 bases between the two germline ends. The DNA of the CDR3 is TGTGCCAGCAGTTTAGCAGTCAATCAGCCCCAGCATTTT. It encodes CASSLAVNQPQHF.

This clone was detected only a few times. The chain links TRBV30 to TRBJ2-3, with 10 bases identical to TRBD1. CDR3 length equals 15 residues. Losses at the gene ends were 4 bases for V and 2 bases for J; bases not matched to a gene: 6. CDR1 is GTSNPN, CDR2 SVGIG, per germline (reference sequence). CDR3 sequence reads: CAWIPGTGVTDTQYF. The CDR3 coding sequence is TGTGCCTGGATTCCCGGGACAGGGGTCACAGATACGCAGTATTTT.

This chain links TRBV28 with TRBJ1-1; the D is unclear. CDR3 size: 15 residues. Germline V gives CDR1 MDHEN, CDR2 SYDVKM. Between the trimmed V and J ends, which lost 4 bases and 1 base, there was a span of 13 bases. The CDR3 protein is CASSSPPVSNTEAFF. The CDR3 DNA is TGTGCCAGCAGTTCCCCACCAGTCTCGAACACTGAAGCTTTCTTT.

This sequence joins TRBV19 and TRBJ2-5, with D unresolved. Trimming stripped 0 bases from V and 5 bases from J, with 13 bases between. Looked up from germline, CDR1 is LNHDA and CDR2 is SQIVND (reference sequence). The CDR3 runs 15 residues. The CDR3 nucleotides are TGTGCCAGTAGTATAGATAGAGCCATAGGGGAGACCCAGTACTTC. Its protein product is CASSIDRAIGETQYF.

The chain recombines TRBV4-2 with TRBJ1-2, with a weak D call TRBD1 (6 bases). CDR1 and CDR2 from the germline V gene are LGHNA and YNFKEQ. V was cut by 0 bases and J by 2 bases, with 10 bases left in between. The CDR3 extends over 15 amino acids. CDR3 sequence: CASSQDPGGNYGYTF. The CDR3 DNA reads TGTGCCAGCAGCCAAGATCCGGGGGGCAACTATGGCTACACCTTC.

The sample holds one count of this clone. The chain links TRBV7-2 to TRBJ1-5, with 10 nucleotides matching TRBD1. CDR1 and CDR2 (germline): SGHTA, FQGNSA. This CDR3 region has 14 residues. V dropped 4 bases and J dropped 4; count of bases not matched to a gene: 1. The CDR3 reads CASSSDRGNQPQHF. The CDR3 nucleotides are TGTGCCAGCAGCTCGGACAGGGGGAATCAGCCCCAGCATTTT. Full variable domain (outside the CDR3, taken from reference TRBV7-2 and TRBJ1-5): GAGVSQSPSNKVTEKGKDVELRCDPISGHTALYWYRQSLGQGLEFLIYFQGNSAPDKSGLPSDRFSAERTGGSVSTLTIQRTQQEDSAVYLCASSSDRGNQPQHFGDGTRLSIL.

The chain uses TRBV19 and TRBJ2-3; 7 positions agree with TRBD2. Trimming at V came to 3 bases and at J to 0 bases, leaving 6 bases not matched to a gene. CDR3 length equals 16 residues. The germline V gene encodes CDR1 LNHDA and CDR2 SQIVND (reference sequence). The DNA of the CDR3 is TGTGCCAGTAGTATGCGGGGGACCATGAGCACAGATACGCAGTATTTT. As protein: CASSMRGTMSTDTQYF.

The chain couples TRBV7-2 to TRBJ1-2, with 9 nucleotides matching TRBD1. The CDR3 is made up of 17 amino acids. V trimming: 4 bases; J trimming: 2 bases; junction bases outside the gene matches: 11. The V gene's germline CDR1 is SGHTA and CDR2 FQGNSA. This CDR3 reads CASSSLPPGTGNYGYTF. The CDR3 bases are TGTGCCAGCAGCTCGCTACCCCCCGGGACAGGGAACTATGGCTACACCTTC.

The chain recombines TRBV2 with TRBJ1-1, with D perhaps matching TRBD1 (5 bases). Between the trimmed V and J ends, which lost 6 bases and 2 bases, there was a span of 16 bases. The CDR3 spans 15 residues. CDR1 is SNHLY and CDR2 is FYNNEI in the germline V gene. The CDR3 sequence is CASRATTERNTEAFF. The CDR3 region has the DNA TGTGCCAGCAGGGCGACGACAGAACGAAACACTGAAGCTTTCTTT.

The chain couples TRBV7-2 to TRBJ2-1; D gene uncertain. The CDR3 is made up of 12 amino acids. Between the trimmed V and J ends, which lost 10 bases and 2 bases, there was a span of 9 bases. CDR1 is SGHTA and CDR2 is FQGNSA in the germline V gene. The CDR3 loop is CATGPPYNEQFF. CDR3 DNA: TGTGCCACCGGACCACCCTACAATGAGCAGTTCTTC. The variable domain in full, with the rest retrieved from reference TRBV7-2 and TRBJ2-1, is GAGVSQSPSNKVTEKGKDVELRCDPISGHTALYWYRQSLGQGLEFLIYFQGNSAPDKSGLPSDRFSAERTGGSVSTLTIQRTQQEDSAVYLCATGPPYNEQFFGPGTRLTVL.

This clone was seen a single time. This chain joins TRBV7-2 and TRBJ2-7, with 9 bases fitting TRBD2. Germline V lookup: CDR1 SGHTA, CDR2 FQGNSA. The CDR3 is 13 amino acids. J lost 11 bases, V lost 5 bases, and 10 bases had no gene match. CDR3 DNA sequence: TGTGCCAGCAGCGTCGGGACTAGCCGAGGGGAGTACTTC. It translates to CASSVGTSRGEYF.

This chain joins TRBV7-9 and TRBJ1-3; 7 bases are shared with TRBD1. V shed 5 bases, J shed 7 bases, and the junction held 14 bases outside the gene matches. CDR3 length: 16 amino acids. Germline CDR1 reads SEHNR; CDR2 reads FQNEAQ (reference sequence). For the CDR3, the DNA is TGTGCCAGCAGCCCTGGGAGCTCCGACAGGGCCAACACCATATATTTT. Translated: CASSPGSSDRANTIYF.

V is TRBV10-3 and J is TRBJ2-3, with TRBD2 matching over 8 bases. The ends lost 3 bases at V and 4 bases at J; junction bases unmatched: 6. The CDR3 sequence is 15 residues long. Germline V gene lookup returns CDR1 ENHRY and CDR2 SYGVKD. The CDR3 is CAISDSAGGSDTQYF. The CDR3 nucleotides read TGTGCCATCAGTGACAGCGCGGGAGGCTCAGATACGCAGTATTTT.

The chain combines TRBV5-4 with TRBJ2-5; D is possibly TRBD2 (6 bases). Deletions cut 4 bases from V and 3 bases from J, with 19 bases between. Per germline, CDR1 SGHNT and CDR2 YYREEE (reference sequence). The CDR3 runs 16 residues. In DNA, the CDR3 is TGTGCCAGCAGCCCCCCGGGACTGGACCGTAAAGAGACCCAGTACTTC. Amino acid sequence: CASSPPGLDRKETQYF.

In nucleotides, the CDR3 is TGCGCCAGCAGTGTAGTCGGGGGGAACACTGAAGCTTTCTTT. Translating it yields CASSVVGGNTEAFF. The V call is TRBV10-2, the J call TRBJ1-1, with D perhaps matching TRBD1 (5 bases). The V end lost 4 bases, the J end lost 1 base, and 10 bases lay between the germline ends. Germline lookup yields CDR1 WSHSY and CDR2 SAAADI. The CDR3 totals 14 residues.

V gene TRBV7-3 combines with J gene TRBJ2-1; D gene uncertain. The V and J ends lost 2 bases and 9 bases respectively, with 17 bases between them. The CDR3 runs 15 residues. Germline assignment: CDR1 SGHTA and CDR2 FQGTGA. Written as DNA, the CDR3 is TGTGCCAGCAGCTTACAACATTTCCCAACCGGTGAGCAGTTCTTC. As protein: CASSLQHFPTGEQFF. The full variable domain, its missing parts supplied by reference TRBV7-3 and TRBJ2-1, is GAGVSQTPSNKVTEKGKYVELRCDPISGHTALYWYRQSLGQGPEFLIYFQGTGAADDSGLPNDRFFAVRPEGSVSTLKIQRTERGDSAVYLCASSLQHFPTGEQFFGPGTRLTVL.